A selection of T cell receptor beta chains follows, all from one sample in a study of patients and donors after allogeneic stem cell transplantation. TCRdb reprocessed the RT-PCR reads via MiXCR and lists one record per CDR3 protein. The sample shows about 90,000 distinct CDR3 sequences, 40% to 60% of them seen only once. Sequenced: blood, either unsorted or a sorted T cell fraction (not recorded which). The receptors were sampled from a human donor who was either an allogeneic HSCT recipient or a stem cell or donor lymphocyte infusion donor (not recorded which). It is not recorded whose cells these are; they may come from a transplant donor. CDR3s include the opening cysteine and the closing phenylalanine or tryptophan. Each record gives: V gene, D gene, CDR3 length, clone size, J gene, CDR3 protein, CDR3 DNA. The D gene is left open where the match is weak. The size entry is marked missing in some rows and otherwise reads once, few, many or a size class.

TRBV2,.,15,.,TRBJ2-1,CASSVSLGPYNEQFF,TGTGCCAGCAGTGTGTCGTTGGGACCCTACAATGAGCAGTTCTTC
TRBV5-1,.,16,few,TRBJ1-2,CASSLERPGLERGYTF,TGCGCCAGCAGCTTGGAAAGGCCAGGCCTCGAAAGGGGCTACACCTTC
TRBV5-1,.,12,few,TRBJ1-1,CASRSVGTEAFF,TGCGCCAGCAGATCGGTGGGAACTGAAGCTTTCTTT
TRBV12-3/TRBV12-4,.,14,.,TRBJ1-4,CASRQGATNEKLFF,TGTGCCAGCAGACAGGGAGCAACTAATGAAAAACTGTTTTTT
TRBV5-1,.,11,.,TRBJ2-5,CASTTTGTLNF,TGCGCCAGCACAACGACCGGGACTCTGAACTTC
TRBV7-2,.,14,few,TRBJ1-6,CASTVTGSGAPLHF,TGTGCCAGCACCGTGACAGGCAGTGGGGCACCCCTCCACTTT
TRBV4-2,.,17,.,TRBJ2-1,CASSHPGTSKARSEQFF,TGTGCCAGCAGCCACCCCGGTACTTCTAAGGCCCGCAGTGAGCAGTTCTTC
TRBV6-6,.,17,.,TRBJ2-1,CASSRRAGSNSYNEQFF,TGTGCCAGCAGCCGCCGAGCTGGTAGTAACTCCTACAATGAGCAGTTCTTC
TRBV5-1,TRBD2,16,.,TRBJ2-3,CASTSLAGGGTDTQYF,TGCGCCAGCACCTCCCTAGCGGGAGGAGGCACAGATACGCAGTATTTT
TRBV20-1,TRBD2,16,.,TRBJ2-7,CSARSPTSGRGYEQYF,TGCAGTGCTAGATCCCCCACTAGCGGGAGGGGTTACGAGCAGTACTTC
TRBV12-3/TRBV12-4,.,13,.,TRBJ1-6,CASSTEIAAPLHF,TGTGCCAGCAGTACTGAGATCGCAGCACCCCTCCACTTT
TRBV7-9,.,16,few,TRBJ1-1,CASSLGGGWRDTEAFF,TGTGCCAGCAGCTTAGGTGGGGGCTGGAGGGACACTGAAGCTTTCTTT
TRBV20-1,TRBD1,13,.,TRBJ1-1,CSTTGVRDTEAFF,TGCAGTACAACAGGGGTTAGGGACACTGAAGCTTTCTTT
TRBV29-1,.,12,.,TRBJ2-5,CSVAALKETQYF,TGCAGCGTTGCCGCCCTGAAAGAGACCCAGTACTTC
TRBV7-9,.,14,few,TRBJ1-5,CASSVRGSNQPQHF,TGTGCCAGCAGCGTCAGGGGAAGCAATCAGCCCCAGCATTTT
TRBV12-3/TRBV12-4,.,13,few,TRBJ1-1,CASSFREGTEAFF,TGTGCCAGCAGTTTCAGGGAGGGCACTGAAGCTTTCTTT
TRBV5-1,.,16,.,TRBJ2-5,CASSLNGPSGQETQYF,TGCGCCAGCAGCTTGAACGGGCCGTCAGGTCAAGAGACCCAGTACTTC
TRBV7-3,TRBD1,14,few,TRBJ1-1,CASSPRQGGTEAFF,TGTGCCAGCAGCCCCCGACAGGGGGGCACTGAAGCTTTCTTT
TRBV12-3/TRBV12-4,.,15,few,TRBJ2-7,CASPRADGEAYEQYF,TGTGCCAGCCCTAGGGCCGATGGGGAAGCCTACGAGCAGTACTTC
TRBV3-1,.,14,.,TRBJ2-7,CASSQVGVPYEQYF,TGTGCCAGCAGCCAAGTAGGTGTTCCCTACGAGCAGTACTTC
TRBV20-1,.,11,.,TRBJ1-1,CSAKTATEAFF,TGCAGTGCTAAAACGGCCACTGAAGCTTTCTTT
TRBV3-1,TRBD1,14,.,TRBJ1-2,CASSSTGLGYGYTF,TGTGCCAGCAGCTCGACAGGGCTTGGGTATGGCTACACCTTC
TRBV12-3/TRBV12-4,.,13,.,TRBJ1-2,CASSPQGTYGYTF,TGTGCCAGCAGTCCCCAGGGGACATATGGCTACACCTTC
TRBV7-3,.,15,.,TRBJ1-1,CASSLSPGLDTEAFF,TGTGCCAGCAGCTTATCCCCAGGGCTAGACACTGAAGCTTTCTTT
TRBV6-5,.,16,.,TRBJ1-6,CASSQGRGRPNWALHF,TGTGCCAGCAGTCAGGGCCGGGGCCGCCCAAATTGGGCCCTCCACTTT
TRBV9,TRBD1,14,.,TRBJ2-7,CASSGGTAVYEQYF,TGTGCCAGCAGCGGGGGGACAGCAGTATACGAGCAGTACTTC
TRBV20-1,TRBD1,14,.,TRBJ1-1,CSALGQGGGTEAFF,TGCAGTGCTCTCGGACAGGGGGGTGGGACTGAAGCTTTCTTT
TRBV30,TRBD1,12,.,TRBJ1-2,CAWSQTGYGYTF,TGTGCCTGGAGCCAGACAGGGTATGGCTACACCTTC
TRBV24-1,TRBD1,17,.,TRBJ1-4,CATSDGNIRGRGEKLFF,TGTGCCACCAGTGACGGAAACATCAGGGGGCGGGGAGAAAAACTGTTTTTT
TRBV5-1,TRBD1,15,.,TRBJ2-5,CASSLWTGTSETQYF,TGCGCCAGCAGCTTGTGGACAGGGACGTCGGAGACCCAGTACTTC
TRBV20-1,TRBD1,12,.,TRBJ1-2,CSASGTGGGYTF,TGCAGTGCTAGTGGGACAGGGGGCGGCTACACCTTC
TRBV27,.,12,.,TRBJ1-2,CASSPGPYGYTF,TGTGCCAGCAGTCCGGGACCTTATGGCTACACCTTC
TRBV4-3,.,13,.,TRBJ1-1,CASSQDGGTEAFF,TGCGCCAGCAGCCAAGATGGGGGCACTGAAGCTTTCTTT
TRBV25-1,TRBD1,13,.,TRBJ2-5,CASRDRGKETQYF,TGTGCCAGCAGAGACAGGGGAAAAGAGACCCAGTACTTC
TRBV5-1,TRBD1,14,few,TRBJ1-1,CASSLRGLGTEAFF,TGCGCCAGCAGCCTCAGGGGGCTAGGCACTGAAGCTTTCTTT
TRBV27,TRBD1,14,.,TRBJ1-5,CASSLSRGLEPQHF,TGTGCCAGCAGTTTATCGAGGGGGCTGGAGCCCCAGCATTTT
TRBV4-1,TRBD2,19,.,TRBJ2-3,CASSQDLASGRGATDTQYF,TGCGCCAGCAGCCAAGATTTGGCTAGCGGGAGAGGGGCGACAGATACGCAGTATTTT
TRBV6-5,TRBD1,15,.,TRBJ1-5,CASSFGRGLDQPQHF,TGTGCCAGCAGCTTTGGGAGGGGGCTGGATCAGCCCCAGCATTTT
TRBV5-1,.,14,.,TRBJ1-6,CASSQGRINSPLHF,TGCGCCAGCAGCCAGGGACGGATTAATTCACCCCTCCACTTT
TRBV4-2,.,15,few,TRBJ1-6,CASSQDRGYNSPLHF,TGTGCCAGCAGCCAAGACAGGGGCTATAATTCACCCCTCCACTTT
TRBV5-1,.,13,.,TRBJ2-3,CASSRGSTDTQYF,TGCGCCAGCAGCCGGGGAAGCACAGATACGCAGTATTTT
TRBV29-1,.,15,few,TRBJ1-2,CSVEGSVRGLDGYTF,TGCAGCGTTGAAGGGTCGGTCAGGGGCTTGGATGGCTACACCTTC
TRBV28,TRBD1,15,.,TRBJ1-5,CASREQGNSNQPQHF,TGTGCCAGCAGAGAACAGGGGAATAGCAATCAGCCCCAGCATTTT
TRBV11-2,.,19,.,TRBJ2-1,CASSHPRDGANRSYNEQFF,TGTGCCAGCAGCCACCCCAGGGATGGCGCAAACCGATCCTACAATGAGCAGTTCTTC
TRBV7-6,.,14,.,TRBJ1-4,CASSLQGGSEKLFF,TGTGCCAGCAGCTTACAGGGTGGATCCGAAAAACTGTTTTTT
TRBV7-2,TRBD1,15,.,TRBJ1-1,CASSPRGRLDTEAFF,TGTGCCAGCAGCCCCAGGGGGCGATTGGACACTGAAGCTTTCTTT
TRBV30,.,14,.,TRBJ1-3,CAWSKTDSGNTIYF,TGTGCCTGGAGTAAGACGGACTCTGGAAACACCATATATTTT
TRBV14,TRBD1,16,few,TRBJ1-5,CASSQPGQGGAKPQHF,TGTGCCAGCAGCCAACCGGGACAGGGGGGTGCCAAGCCCCAGCATTTT
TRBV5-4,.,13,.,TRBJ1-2,CASSSTEIYGYTF,TGTGCCAGCAGCTCGACAGAGATCTATGGCTACACCTTC
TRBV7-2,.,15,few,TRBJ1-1,CASSLDSGFSTEAFF,TGTGCCAGCAGCTTAGACTCGGGGTTTAGCACTGAAGCTTTCTTT
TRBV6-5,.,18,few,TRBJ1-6,CASSAQDFGASYNSPLHF,TGTGCCAGCAGTGCCCAGGATTTCGGAGCATCCTATAATTCACCCCTCCACTTT
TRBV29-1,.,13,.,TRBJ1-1,CSVVNSPNTEAFF,TGCAGCGTTGTAAACTCCCCGAACACTGAAGCTTTCTTT
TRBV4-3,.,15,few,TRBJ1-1,CASSQRARLNTEAFF,TGCGCCAGCAGCCAACGGGCCCGGTTGAACACTGAAGCTTTCTTT
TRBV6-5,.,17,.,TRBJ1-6,CASRDVGQFSYNSPLHF,TGTGCCAGCAGGGACGTCGGACAGTTCTCCTATAATTCACCCCTCCACTTT
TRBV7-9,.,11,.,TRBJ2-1,CASSGTDEQFF,TGTGCCAGCAGCGGAACAGATGAGCAGTTCTTC
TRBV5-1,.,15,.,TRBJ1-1,CASSPFGGRETEAFF,TGCGCCAGCAGCCCCTTCGGGGGGCGGGAGACTGAAGCTTTCTTT